These 6 T cell receptor beta chains came from one sample sequenced in a study of T cells after posttransplantation cyclophosphamide. Only in-frame clones appear in the TCRdb table, and some are missing; sequencing was by immunoSEQ multiplex PCR. Among 1,000 or so clones listed, about two thirds were seen once. The sequencing sample was made of memory CD8+ T cells sorted from blood. The receptor set was obtained from a woman in her forties or fifties in good health and a related stem cell transplant donor.

This clone was observed a single time. V and J are TRBV6-6 and TRBJ2-1; 7 bases match TRBD2. Germline lookup yields CDR1 MNHNY and CDR2 SVGAGI (reference sequence). The CDR3 consists of 16 residues. With 2 bases clipped from V and 4 bases from J, the junction kept 8 bases outside the gene matches. In nucleotides, the CDR3 is TGTGCCAGCAGTTACCCGGGGGGAGGGGCTTACAATGAGCAGTTCTTC. Translated: CASSYPGGGAYNEQFF.

On this clone: The same CDR3 can be traced to other DNA sequences in this sample. The V call is TRBV6-1, the J call TRBJ1-1; a possible D gene is TRBD1 (5 bases). The CDR3 length is 15 residues. With 8 bases removed from V and 4 bases from J, the gap between germline ends came to 20 bases. Germline CDR1 reads MNHNS; CDR2 reads SASEGT. CDR3 DNA: TGTGCCAGCTCCCTACCCAGGGTAGGGGCCACTGAAGCTTTCTTT. Its translation is CASSLPRVGATEAFF.

This clone was observed a few times. The chain combines TRBV4-1 with TRBJ2-2; weak D call: TRBD1 (5 bases). Trimming stripped 2 bases from V and 0 bases from J, with 7 bases between. Germline-derived CDR1 and CDR2 are MGHRA and YSYEKL. CDR3 size: 15 residues. The DNA of the CDR3 is TGCGCCAGCAGCCAACAACAGGCGAACACCGGGGAGCTGTTTTTT. It yields the protein CASSQQQANTGELFF.

The CDR3 DNA reads as TGTGCCAGCAGCGATGTGGGTGGAGGCGGGGAGCTGTTTTTT. Translation gives CASSDVGGGGELFF. The chain recombines TRBV7-3 with TRBJ2-2, with D perhaps matching TRBD2 (5 bases). CDR1 SGHTA and CDR2 FQGTGA come from the germline V gene. This CDR3 has 14 amino acids. Trimming cost V 5 bases and J 7 bases, with 14 bases left between them.

The V call is TRBV2, the J call TRBJ1-5; no definite D call. V was pared by 6 bases and J by 1 base, with 13 bases between. Per the germline V gene, CDR1 is SNHLY and CDR2 is FYNNEI. This CDR3 region has 15 residues. The CDR3 DNA reads as TGTGCCAGCAGAGCAGACACGGCAAGCAATCAGCCCCAGCATTTT. Protein product: CASRADTASNQPQHF. Looking up the rest from reference TRBV2 and TRBJ1-5 gives the full variable domain: EPEVTQTPSHQVTQMGQEVILRCVPISNHLYFYWYRQILGQKVEFLVSFYNNEISEKSEIFDDQFSVERPDGSNFTLKIRSTKLEDSAMYFCASRADTASNQPQHFGDGTRLSIL.

The chain combines TRBV27 with TRBJ2-4; weak D call: TRBD1 (5 bases). This CDR3 spans 13 amino acids. Per the germline V gene, CDR1 is MNHEY and CDR2 is SMNVEV (reference sequence). V lost 6 bases to trimming and J lost 6 bases, with 12 bases between them. The CDR3 region is CASSKGLGNIQYF. Written as DNA, the CDR3 is TGTGCCAGCAGCAAGGGGCTGGGAAACATTCAGTACTTC.